The 23 T cell receptor beta chains listed next were all sequenced from one sample in a study of T cell repertoires in cytomegalovirus infection. In TCRdb, the reads were re-called with MiXCR into one record per CDR3 protein. The sample consists of around 450,000 distinct CDR3 sequences, roughly 30% of them appearing once. Sequencing was done on a sample of PBMCs. These receptors all stem from a human donor in good health (CMV status not recorded). Some clones in this sample may be carry-over from other donors' samples.

The chain couples TRBV18 to TRBJ1-3; TRBD1 might be the D (5 bases). Trimming cost V 1 base and J 2 bases, with 12 bases left between them. The germline V gene has CDR1 KGHSH and CDR2 LQKENI. This CDR3 has 16 amino acids. CDR3 sequence reads: CASSPRTQKTGNTIYF. In DNA, the CDR3 is TGTGCCAGCTCACCACGGACACAGAAAACTGGAAACACCATATATTTT.

This clonotype was seen repeatedly, ten times or more. The chain links TRBV7-8 to TRBJ1-4, with no clear D. This CDR3 contains 15 residues. Between the trimmed V and J ends, which lost 3 bases and 3 bases, there was a span of 11 bases. The germline gives CDR1 SGHVS, CDR2 FQNEAQ. CDR3 sequence: CASSFFPRANEKLFF. CDR3 sequence (DNA): TGTGCCAGCAGCTTTTTCCCCCGGGCTAATGAAAAACTGTTTTTT.

This clonotype came up once. V gene TRBV30 combines with J gene TRBJ2-7; unclear D gene. V lost 2 bases to trimming and J lost 3 bases, with 5 bases between them. Germline V gives CDR1 GTSNPN, CDR2 SVGIG (reference sequence). The CDR3 loop spans 11 amino acids. CDR3 sequence (DNA): TGTGCCTGGAGTAACTTCTACGAGCAGTACTTC. It specifies CAWSNFYEQYF.

The gene calls are TRBV7-2 and TRBJ1-1; no reliable D call. Looked up from germline, CDR1 is SGHTA and CDR2 is FQGNSA. V gave up 1 base and J gave up 0 bases, with 9 bases separating them. This CDR3 is built from 15 residues. In DNA form, the CDR3 reads TGTGCCAGCAGCTTAGGAAGGGCGCTGAACACTGAAGCTTTCTTT. Translated, it gives CASSLGRALNTEAFF.

This clonotype was counted between two and nine times. This chain joins TRBV2 and TRBJ2-5; 9 positions agree with TRBD1. The V and J ends lost 7 bases and 4 bases, in that order; junction bases with no gene match: 10. In germline, CDR1 is SNHLY, CDR2 FYNNEI. The CDR3 is made up of 15 amino acids. The DNA for the CDR3 is TGTGCCAGCATCGGACAGGGGTCGGGCGCAGAGACCCAGTACTTC. Its translation: CASIGQGSGAETQYF.

The J gene is TRBJ2-3, the V gene TRBV6-6; TRBD2 matches 10 bases. From germline, CDR1 is MNHNY and CDR2 SVGAGI (reference sequence). The CDR3 loop spans 17 amino acids. V shed 0 bases and J 0 bases; nucleotides not matched to a gene: 3. CDR3 in DNA: TGTGCCAGCAGTTACTCACCAGCGGGGGGGAGCACAGATACGCAGTATTTT. It encodes CASSYSPAGGSTDTQYF.

The V call is TRBV7-6, the J call TRBJ1-1; no firm D call. Trimming removed 3 bases from V and 3 bases from J, with 14 bases in between. The CDR3 has 15 amino acids. From germline, CDR1 is SGHVS and CDR2 FNYEAQ. The CDR3 bases are TGTGCCAGCAGCTTTTTACAATTCTCTGACACTGAAGCTTTCTTT. Its translation is CASSFLQFSDTEAFF.

The chain has TRBV6-5 and TRBJ1-2; D possibly corresponds to TRBD1 (6 bases). The V and J ends lost 6 bases and 5 bases respectively, with 13 bases between them. The length of the CDR3 is 13 residues. Per the germline V gene, CDR1 is MNHEY and CDR2 is SVGAGI. The CDR3 is CASRPGGPYGYTF. The DNA of the CDR3 is TGTGCCAGCAGGCCTGGGGGCCCTTATGGCTACACCTTC.

The chain links TRBV5-1 to TRBJ1-2; 8 bases align to TRBD1. Germline-derived CDR1 and CDR2 are SGHRS and YFSETQ. V was pared by 7 bases and J by 5 bases, with 7 bases of the junction left unmatched. The CDR3 totals 13 residues. CDR3 coding DNA: TGCGCCAGCGGCGACAGGGGAGGTTATGGCTACACCTTC. It translates to CASGDRGGYGYTF.

This clonotype was picked up a small number of times. The V and J genes are TRBV7-6 and TRBJ1-2; 10 nucleotides line up with TRBD1. In germline, CDR1 is SGHVS, CDR2 FNYEAQ. This CDR3 contains 16 residues. With V trimmed by 1 base and J by 2 bases, 4 bases remained unmatched. The CDR3 sequence is CASSLDRTGGNYGYTF. The CDR3 nucleotides are TGTGCCAGCAGCTTAGATCGGACAGGGGGAAACTATGGCTACACCTTC.

The table lists this clonotype with a few counts. This chain joins TRBV4-1 and TRBJ1-6, with no clear D. Deletions cut 0 bases from V and 9 bases from J, with 15 bases between. Looked up from germline, CDR1 is MGHRA and CDR2 is YSYEKL. This CDR3 has 16 residues. The CDR3 sequence is CASSQDQARLSSPLHF. The CDR3 DNA is TGCGCCAGCAGCCAAGATCAGGCCCGGTTGAGTTCACCCCTCCACTTT.

The chain has TRBV28 and TRBJ2-2; D is undetermined. This CDR3 is built from 16 residues. Germline loops: CDR1 MDHEN, CDR2 SYDVKM. V was shortened by 2 bases and J by 6 bases, with 16 bases between the two germline ends. The chain's CDR3 is CASSLRVGLGAGELFF. The CDR3 bases are TGTGCCAGCAGTTTACGTGTGGGCCTGGGTGCCGGGGAGCTGTTTTTT.

This chain joins TRBV2 and TRBJ1-2; D unclear. Between the trimmed V and J ends, which lost 6 bases and 8 bases, there was a span of 16 bases. Germline CDR1 is SNHLY and CDR2 is FYNNEI. The CDR3 is made up of 13 amino acids. The DNA for the CDR3 is TGTGCCAGCAGATTAGGGCCGTCGGGCGGCTACACCTTC. It is translated as CASRLGPSGGYTF.

This clonotype has a single count. The CDR3 reads CASSSSRDRPYEQYF. CDR3 coding DNA: TGTGCCAGCAGTTCCAGCCGGGACCGACCCTACGAGCAGTACTTC. The chain links TRBV11-2 to TRBJ2-7; tentatively, D is TRBD1 or TRBD2 (5 bases each). The germline CDR1 and CDR2 sequences are SGHAT and FQNNGV. The CDR3 length is 15 residues. Between the trimmed V and J ends, which lost 6 bases and 2 bases, there was a span of 17 bases. Combining the CDR3 with reference TRBV11-2 and TRBJ2-7 gives the whole variable domain EAGVAQSPRYKIIEKRQSVAFWCNPISGHATLYWYQQILGQGPKLLIQFQNNGVVDDSQLPKDRFSAERLKGVDSTLKIQPAKLEDSAVYLCASSSSRDRPYEQYFGPGTRLTVT.

The CDR3 DNA is TGTGCCAGCAGCATCCTAAGGTCTGGGGAGCTGTTTTTT. It is translated as CASSILRSGELFF. The gene calls are TRBV11-3 and TRBJ2-2; D unclear. Germline V gene sequence: CDR1 SGHNT, CDR2 YENEEA. The V end was cut by 5 bases, the J end by 8 bases, with 12 bases between. This CDR3 spans 13 amino acids.

This clonotype was observed a handful of times. J is TRBJ2-7 and V is TRBV7-2, with TRBD2 matching 10 bases. Germline CDR1 and CDR2: SGHTA and FQGNSA. This CDR3 has 16 residues. The V gene end was trimmed by 4 bases and the J gene end by 3 bases; junction bases not matched to a gene: 9. The CDR3, as DNA: TGTGCCAGCAGCTCTCGGGGTAGCGGGGGGCTCTACGAGCAGTACTTC. Translated: CASSSRGSGGLYEQYF.

This clonotype was detected a few times. The chain carries TRBV5-4 and TRBJ2-3, with D hard to call. The CDR3 length is 13 residues. Germline V gene sequence: CDR1 SGHNT, CDR2 YYREEE (reference sequence). V lost 4 bases and J lost 6, with 12 bases in between. CDR3 loop: CASSVSLGDTQYF. The CDR3 DNA reads as TGTGCCAGCAGCGTTAGCTTAGGTGATACGCAGTATTTT.

The V gene is TRBV19, the J gene TRBJ1-5; D possibly corresponds to TRBD1 (5 bases). Germline V gene data show CDR1 as LNHDA and CDR2 as SQIVND (reference sequence). The V end lost 6 bases, the J end lost 4 bases, and 10 bases lay between the germline ends. The length of the CDR3 is 13 residues. The CDR3: CASSGGVNQPQHF. The DNA of the CDR3 is TGTGCCAGTAGCGGGGGGGTAAATCAGCCCCAGCATTTT.

This clonotype was seen more than once but under ten times. The chain joins TRBV7-9 to TRBJ2-4, with D perhaps TRBD1 (6 bases). Trimming left V 9 bases short and J 1 base short, with 10 bases between. The germline V gene encodes CDR1 SEHNR and CDR2 FQNEAQ (reference sequence). The CDR3 covers 13 residues. Here the CDR3 DNA reads TGTGCCAGTTCAGGGGAGGCCAAAAACATTCAGTACTTC. It codes for CASSGEAKNIQYF.

The gene calls are TRBV27 and TRBJ1-6; tentatively, D is TRBD1 (6 bases). Between the trimmed V and J ends, which lost 5 bases and 0 bases, there was a span of 14 bases. Per the germline V gene, CDR1 is MNHEY and CDR2 is SMNVEV (reference sequence). The CDR3 sequence is 17 residues long. DNA of the CDR3: TGTGCCAGCAGTAGGACAGTCCTAAGCTCCTATAATTCACCCCTCCACTTT. Translating it yields CASSRTVLSSYNSPLHF.

CDR3 residues: CASSRAPGVSNTGELFF. The CDR3 nucleotides are TGTGCCAGCTCACGTGCGCCGGGAGTTTCGAACACCGGGGAGCTGTTTTTT. V usage is TRBV18 and J usage is TRBJ2-2, with D perhaps matching TRBD2 (6 bases). Looked up from germline, CDR1 is KGHSH and CDR2 is LQKENI. V was shortened by 4 bases and J by 0 bases, with 15 bases between the two germline ends. This CDR3 region has 17 residues.

This clonotype was picked up a small number of times. The genes are TRBV6-2 or TRBV6-3 and TRBJ1-2, with TRBD1 matching over 7 bases. The CDR3 runs to 13 residues. V trimming: 7 bases; J trimming: 3 bases; junction bases outside the gene matches: 5. Looked up from germline, CDR1 is MNHEY and CDR2 is SVGEGT. In nucleotides, the CDR3 is TGTGCCAGCACCCCCACAGGGGACTATGGCTACACCTTC. Its protein is CASTPTGDYGYTF.

V is TRBV11-2 and J is TRBJ2-5; either TRBD1 or TRBD2 may fit D (5 bases each). The length of the CDR3 is 16 residues. Trimming removed 2 bases at V and 2 bases at J, with 15 bases between. Germline V CDR1 and CDR2: SGHAT, FQNNGV. The CDR3 spells CASSLRNRRGQETQYF. In DNA form, the CDR3 reads TGTGCCAGCAGCTTAAGAAACAGGAGAGGGCAAGAGACCCAGTACTTC.